This T cell receptor (beta chain) derives from a study of blood T cell repertoires in COVID-19. About the study: Samples of COVID-19 (acute and convalescent) were obtained from the United States, Italy and Spain. Sample material is recorded as cDNA or gDNA derived from T cells, B-cell-depleted T cells, or PBMCs.

This clone was recorded once. The junction had 6 bases not matched to a gene; V was cut back by 3 bases and J by 1 base. The germline V gene encodes CDR1 KGHSH and CDR2 LQKENI. The CDR3 covers 15 residues. Original processing notes: The assay estimated nucleated cells by amplifying reference gene primers. Generated by immunoSEQ multiplex PCR, the TCRdb table keeps only in-frame clones and is missing some. The V and J calls and the clone size are those of that table, but D and trimming were determined from the DNA. The table includes over 90,000 clones, more than 70% detected once. The sequenced material came from peripheral blood. This sequence originates from a human donor in a cohort sampled during active COVID-19. The chain uses TRBV18 and TRBJ2-7, with TRBD2 matching 7 bases. The CDR3 DNA reads TGTGCCAGCTCACCCGCTAGCGGCTATTCCTACGAGCAGTACTTC. This translates into CASSPASGYSYEQYF.